Below, 7 T cell receptor beta chains from the same sample are listed, as sequenced in a study of T cells in Graves' hyperthyroidism and ophthalmopathy. Amplified TCR beta CDR3 regions derived from RNA transcripts. A first-round RT-PCR of the TCR CDR3 used the HTBI primer set. TCRdb re-called the multiplex PCR reads with MiXCR, one entry per CDR3 protein. The sample holds a few hundred thousand distinct CDR3 sequences, under 25% seen once. Sequences were obtained from blood. These receptors were collected from a woman between 45 and 60 years old with Graves' hyperthyroidism.

This clonotype was recorded at least ten times. This chain links TRBV29-1 with TRBJ2-7; 13 nucleotides align to TRBD2. There are 14 residues in the CDR3. Per germline, CDR1 SQVTM and CDR2 ANQGSEA. The V segment lost 7 bases and the J segment 4 bases; nucleotides outside the gene matches: 7. The CDR3 spells CSAAGTSGKYEQYF. CDR3 DNA sequence: TGCAGCGCCGCTGGGACTAGCGGGAAGTACGAGCAGTACTTC.

There are many counts of this clonotype. The chain links TRBV6-2 or TRBV6-3 to TRBJ2-7; 7 bases are a match to TRBD1. Germline CDR1 reads MNHEY; CDR2 reads SVGEGT. This CDR3 region has 17 residues. With V trimmed by 0 bases and J by 0 bases, 8 bases remained unmatched. The CDR3 DNA reads TGTGCCAGCAGTTACTCGATCGGGACAGACCTCTCCTACGAGCAGTACTTC. Translating gives CASSYSIGTDLSYEQYF.

The chain recombines TRBV28 with TRBJ2-3; the match to TRBD2 covers 8 bases. Trimming cost V 6 bases and J 3 bases; bases outside gene matches: 11. The germline V gene encodes CDR1 MDHEN and CDR2 SYDVKM. CDR3 length: 16 residues. The CDR3 is CASSPTLAAQTDTQYF. CDR3 bases: TGTGCCAGCAGCCCCACACTAGCGGCTCAAACAGATACGCAGTATTTT.

This rearrangement joins TRBV29-1 to TRBJ2-1, with D tentatively TRBD2 (5 bases). The germline CDR1 and CDR2 sequences are SQVTM and ANQGSEA. V lost 3 bases and J 6 bases, leaving 6 bases between the germline ends. This CDR3 region has 11 residues. The CDR3 DNA reads TGCAGCGTTGAGGAGGTCAATGAGCAGTTCTTC. Translated: CSVEEVNEQFF.

The rearrangement uses TRBV12-3 or TRBV12-4 and TRBJ2-1, with 7 bases lining up with TRBD2. There are 16 residues in the CDR3. Unmatched junction bases numbered 9, after V lost 0 bases and J lost 7 bases. The DNA for the CDR3 is TGTGCCAGCAGTTTAGCGCTGGCGGGAGTAACAAATGAGCAGTTCTTC. Encoded protein: CASSLALAGVTNEQFF.

This clonotype was picked up many times. J is TRBJ2-3 and V is TRBV5-1; 7 nucleotides line up with TRBD2. Germline trimming cut 4 bases from V and 2 bases from J; bases unmatched to any gene: 13. Germline CDR1 is SGHRS and CDR2 is YFSETQ. The CDR3 loop spans 17 amino acids. CDR3 protein: CASSITTSQTYTDTQYF. DNA of the CDR3: TGCGCCAGCAGCATTACGACTAGCCAGACTTACACAGATACGCAGTATTTT.

This clonotype was found a few times. The rearrangement joins TRBV6-1 to TRBJ2-2, with a tentative D call TRBD2 (6 bases). The CDR3 extends over 15 amino acids. Deletions cut 4 bases from V and 7 bases from J, with 16 bases between. Looked up from germline, CDR1 is MNHNS and CDR2 is SASEGT. The CDR3, as DNA: TGTGCCAGCAGTGCCGACCAGGCCGGGAGCGGGGAGCTGTTTTTT. Translated, it gives CASSADQAGSGELFF.